Below, 14 T cell receptor beta chains from the same sample are listed, as sequenced in a study of vaccination effects on CD4 cells after COVID-19. Using immunoSEQ multiplex PCR, the repertoire was profiled, and TCRdb retains in-frame clones only, with some absent. This sample carries 65,000 to 80,000 clones, over 60% of them seen once, and the ten largest clones take about 2%. Culturing for about 10 days preceded CD4+ T cell isolation. These receptors lack a known antigen. The sequencing here drew on CD4+ T cells from PBMCs cultured without peptide, taken before COVID-19 vaccination. Receptors originate from a human donor who received a COVID-19 vaccine.

This rearrangement joins TRBV12-3 or TRBV12-4 to TRBJ1-6, with D maybe TRBD1 (5 bases). The CDR3 totals 13 residues. V was clipped by 8 bases and J by 5 bases, with 10 bases between them. The CDR3 nucleotides are TGTGCCAGCGGGGGGACGGATAATTCACCCCTCCACTTT. It is translated as CASGGTDNSPLHF.

The chain employs TRBV7-8 and TRBJ2-5; D is ambiguous. Germline V gene sequence: CDR1 SGHVS, CDR2 FQNEAQ. V lost 3 bases and J 2 bases, leaving 7 bases between the germline ends. This CDR3 contains 13 residues. The CDR3 nucleotides are TGTGCCAGCAGCTTTACTGGGCAAGAGACCCAGTACTTC. It is translated as CASSFTGQETQYF. Looking up the rest from reference TRBV7-8 and TRBJ2-5 gives the full variable domain: GAGVSQSPRYKVAKRGQDVALRCDPISGHVSLFWYQQALGQGPEFLTYFQNEAQLDKSGLPSDRFFAERPEGSVSTLKIQRTQQEDSAVYLCASSFTGQETQYFGPGTRLLVL.

The rearrangement joins TRBV7-2 to TRBJ2-3; D gene uncertain. With 1 base removed from V and 5 bases from J, the gap between germline ends came to 7 bases. The V gene's germline CDR1 is SGHTA and CDR2 FQGNSA. The CDR3 runs to 13 residues. CDR3 nucleotides: TGTGCCAGCAGCTTAGTCAGTGAAGATACGCAGTATTTT. Its protein is CASSLVSEDTQYF.

The table lists this clone with a count of one. This chain connects TRBV5-4 to TRBJ1-2, with D unresolved. This CDR3 is 12 amino acids long. The V gene's germline CDR1 is SGHNT and CDR2 YYREEE (reference sequence). The ends were cut back, 0 bases at V and 5 bases at J, with 5 bases in the middle. CDR3 coding DNA: TGTGCCAGCAGCTTGGGCGGGTATGGCTACACCTTC. The encoded protein is CASSLGGYGYTF. Full variable domain (remainder filled in from reference TRBV5-4 and TRBJ1-2): ETGVTQSPTHLIKTRGQQVTLRCSSQSGHNTVSWYQQALGQGPQFIFQYYREEENGRGNFPPRFSGLQFPNYSSELNVNALELDDSALYLCASSLGGYGYTFGSGTRLTVV.

The V call is TRBV6-4, the J call TRBJ2-3, with 8 bases aligning to TRBD2. Germline assignment: CDR1 MRHNA and CDR2 SNTAGT. The CDR3 loop spans 17 amino acids. V shed 6 bases, J shed 1 base, and the junction held 12 bases outside the gene matches. For the CDR3, the DNA is TGTGCCAGCAGCCGAAACCCGACTAGCGTTGGCACAGATACGCAGTATTTT. This gives the protein CASSRNPTSVGTDTQYF.

This clone ranks as medium-sized. The CDR3 loop reads CSAGVNQPQHF. In DNA, the CDR3 is TGCAGTGCGGGGGTGAATCAGCCCCAGCATTTT. This chain connects TRBV20-1 to TRBJ1-5; possibly TRBD1 for D (5 bases). Trimming took off 6 bases at V and 4 bases at J, with 7 bases between the two ends. There are 11 residues in the CDR3. Germline V gene sequence: CDR1 DFQATT, CDR2 SNEGSKA (reference sequence).

The V call is TRBV2, the J call TRBJ1-4; tentative D call: TRBD1 (5 bases). The CDR3 has 18 amino acids. Germline V gives CDR1 SNHLY, CDR2 FYNNEI. V gave up 3 bases and J gave up 0 bases, with 17 bases separating them. The CDR3 region has the DNA TGTGCCAGCAGTGACGGCAGGGCCCCCGTTGCAACTAATGAAAAACTGTTTTTT. This encodes CASSDGRAPVATNEKLFF.

The chain carries TRBV5-1 and TRBJ2-2; perhaps TRBD2 as D (5 bases). The V gene's germline CDR1 is SGHRS and CDR2 YFSETQ. The CDR3 runs to 15 residues. With 4 bases removed from V and 3 bases from J, the gap between germline ends came to 13 bases. The CDR3 DNA is TGCGCCAGCAGCGGGCGGGTGCTGTACACCGGGGAGCTGTTTTTT. As protein: CASSGRVLYTGELFF.

The sample holds a few counts of this clone. The chain links TRBV19 to TRBJ1-1; no reliable D call. CDR1 and CDR2 (germline): LNHDA, SQIVND (reference sequence). Between the trimmed V and J ends, which lost 3 bases and 0 bases, there was a span of 11 bases. This CDR3 is built from 15 residues. The CDR3 is CASSIPGGVNTEAFF. In nucleotides, the CDR3 is TGTGCCAGTAGTATCCCCGGCGGGGTGAACACTGAAGCTTTCTTT.

This clone was detected once. This chain joins TRBV6-2 or TRBV6-3 and TRBJ2-7, with 9 bases aligning to TRBD2. Germline-derived CDR1 and CDR2 are MNHEY and SVGEGT. Trimming at V came to 4 bases and at J to 9 bases, leaving 7 bases not matched to a gene. CDR3 length: 13 residues. CDR3 nucleotides: TGTGCCAGCAGTTTTCTAGCGGGGTTCGTGCAGTACGTC. Its translation is CASSFLAGFVQYV.

The V and J genes are TRBV19 and TRBJ2-2; D perhaps matches TRBD2 (6 bases). This CDR3 has 14 residues. Germline V gene data show CDR1 as LNHDA and CDR2 as SQIVND (reference sequence). Trimming left V 10 bases short and J 1 base short, with 13 bases between. The CDR3 here is CATLKRVNTGELFF. The CDR3 DNA follows: TGTGCCACCCTAAAGCGGGTGAACACCGGGGAGCTGTTTTTT.

J is TRBJ2-2 and V is TRBV7-8; D remains ambiguous. Germline-derived CDR1 and CDR2 are SGHVS and FQNEAQ. The CDR3 contains 16 residues. V was cut by 3 bases and J by 0 bases, with 11 bases left in between. CDR3 loop: CASSFSQITNTGELFF. CDR3 DNA sequence: TGTGCCAGCAGCTTTTCACAGATTACGAACACCGGGGAGCTGTTTTTT.

This clone was seen a handful of times. The gene calls are TRBV28 and TRBJ1-4; D gene unclear. Trimming took off 1 base at V and 4 bases at J, with 7 bases between the two ends. The germline gives CDR1 MDHEN, CDR2 SYDVKM. The CDR3 loop spans 14 amino acids. CDR3 nucleotide sequence: TGTGCCAGCAGTTTATTGTTTGGTAATGAAAAACTGTTTTTT. This gives the protein CASSLLFGNEKLFF.

The chain couples TRBV19 to TRBJ1-1, with 9 bases fitting TRBD1. Germline CDR1 and CDR2: LNHDA and SQIVND (reference sequence). Trimming at V came to 6 bases and at J to 5 bases, leaving 10 bases not matched to a gene. This CDR3 is built from 15 residues. CDR3 DNA: TGTGCCAGTAGGGGGCTACAGGGGGCGGAAACTGAAGCTTTCTTT. It encodes CASRGLQGAETEAFF. Using reference TRBV19 and TRBJ1-1 for the parts outside the CDR3, the full variable domain is DGGITQSPKYLFRKEGQNVTLSCEQNLNHDAMYWYRQDPGQGLRLIYYSQIVNDFQKGDIAEGYSVSREKKESFPLTVTSAQKNPTAFYLCASRGLQGAETEAFFGQGTRLTVV.